Listed below are T cell receptor beta chains from one sample, sequenced in a study of early T cells in non-severe SARS-CoV-2 infection. Each CDR3 protein is one row after TCRdb ran MiXCR on the 5' RACE reads. The sample contains roughly 55,000 distinct CDR3 sequences, 15% of which appear only once. The sample consisted of whole blood, taken at baseline. These receptors originate from an adult who was a healthcare worker with PCR-confirmed SARS-CoV-2 infection or an uninfected control (not recorded which). The CDR3 runs from the conserved cysteine through the conserved F or W. The D gene is left open where the match is weak. Not all rows give a size; the values are once, few, many and, for expanded clones, a class.

d_gene	v_gene	abundance	j_gene	CDR3nt	CDR3aa
.	TRBV7-6	.	TRBJ2-3	TGTGCCAGCAGTACCGGGACCCACACAGATACGCAGTATTTT	CASSTGTHTDTQYF
TRBD2	TRBV12-3/TRBV12-4	.	TRBJ2-5	TGTGCCAGCAGTCCAGGGACTAGCGGGAGGGGGGAGACCCAGTACTTC	CASSPGTSGRGETQYF
TRBD1	TRBV3-1	.	TRBJ1-4	TGTGCCAGCAGCCAGGGCTGGGGACAGGGGGAAAAACTGTTTTTT	CASSQGWGQGEKLFF
.	TRBV28	many	TRBJ2-3	TGTGCCAGCAGTTGGACGGGGTATTTCAATACGCAGTATTTT	CASSWTGYFNTQYF
.	TRBV18	.	TRBJ2-7	TGTGCCAGCTCACCGCTGCCGCAGGCCCCCTACGAGCAGTACTTC	CASSPLPQAPYEQYF
.	TRBV5-1	few	TRBJ2-3	TGCGCCAGCAGCTTGGCCCGGGACACAGATACGCAGTATTTT	CASSLARDTDTQYF
.	TRBV25-1	.	TRBJ1-2	TGTGCCAGCAGTGTGAGGAGTAACTATGGCTACACCTTC	CASSVRSNYGYTF
TRBD2	TRBV5-1	.	TRBJ2-2	TGCGCCAGCAGCTTGGATCCAGCGGGAAACACCGGGGAGCTGTTTTTT	CASSLDPAGNTGELFF
.	TRBV7-6	few	TRBJ2-2	TGTGCCGGGGCAGGGTTGAACACCGGGGAGCTGTTTTTT	CAGAGLNTGELFF
TRBD2	TRBV3-1	few	TRBJ2-1	TGTGCCAGCAGCTACGGGACTAGCGGAGCTCAGGGACGGCAGTTCTTC	CASSYGTSGAQGRQFF
.	TRBV12-3/TRBV12-4	few	TRBJ1-1	TGTGCCAGCAGGATCACCGGGGGCGGGGACACTGAAGCTTTCTTT	CASRITGGGDTEAFF
.	TRBV18	many	TRBJ2-7	TGTGCCAGCTCACTCGAAGTGCCGACCGAGCAGTACTTC	CASSLEVPTEQYF
.	TRBV5-1	.	TRBJ2-1	TGCGCCAGCAGCCTTAACGGGGAAACTGAGCAGTTCTTC	CASSLNGETEQFF
TRBD1	TRBV13	many	TRBJ1-4	TGTGCCAGCAGCTTGACAGGGGCAGGCGAAAAACTGTTTTTT	CASSLTGAGEKLFF
.	TRBV2	few	TRBJ2-2	TGTGCCAGCACAAACGGTCCGCGGAACACCGGGGAGCTGTTTTTT	CASTNGPRNTGELFF
.	TRBV19	.	TRBJ2-1	TGTGCCAGTAGTCAGCAGGGGATTTCCTACAATGAGCAGTTCTTC	CASSQQGISYNEQFF
.	TRBV5-1	.	TRBJ2-2	TGCGCCAGCAGCTTCGGACAGCTGAACACCGGGGAGCTGTTTTTT	CASSFGQLNTGELFF
.	TRBV7-9	.	TRBJ2-7	TGTGCCAGCAGTTCCGCAGGGGCTCCCTACGAGCAGTACTTC	CASSSAGAPYEQYF
.	TRBV4-1	.	TRBJ2-5	TGCGCCAGAGGGGGTGAGGGCGACCAAGAGACCCAGTACTTC	CARGGEGDQETQYF
.	TRBV6-5	.	TRBJ1-5	TGTGCCAGCAGTTACGGCGGATACAATCAGCCCCAGCATTTT	CASSYGGYNQPQHF
TRBD1	TRBV11-1	.	TRBJ2-5	TGTGCCAGCAGCTCCAGGACAGGACAAGAGACCCAGTACTTC	CASSSRTGQETQYF
.	TRBV12-3/TRBV12-4	few	TRBJ2-1	TGTGCCAGCAGTTTAGCGGGTTCCTACAATGAGCAGTTCTTC	CASSLAGSYNEQFF
.	TRBV12-3/TRBV12-4	many	TRBJ1-6	TGTGCCAGCACCCCGGGAGGGAGGAGCAATTCACCCCTCCACTTT	CASTPGGRSNSPLHF
TRBD2	TRBV7-9	few	TRBJ2-3	TGTGCCAGCAGACTACCCCCGCGACTAGCGGGGAGCACAGATACGCAGTATTTT	CASRLPPRLAGSTDTQYF
.	TRBV2	.	TRBJ1-1	TGTGCCAGCAGGTTACAGTCGAACACTGAAGCTTTCTTT	CASRLQSNTEAFF
.	TRBV10-3	few	TRBJ1-6	TGTGCCATCAGTGAGGCGGCAGGGGAGAATTCACCCCTCCACTTT	CAISEAAGENSPLHF
.	TRBV6-1	few	TRBJ1-1	TGTGCCAGCAGTGAAACCTGGCAGAAAGCTTTCTTT	CASSETWQKAFF
TRBD2	TRBV6-5	.	TRBJ2-7	TGTGCCAGCATCCCGACTAGCGGGAGACACGAGCAGTACTTC	CASIPTSGRHEQYF
.	TRBV2	.	TRBJ2-7	TGTGCCAGCAGTAGGGACCTATCCTACGAGCAGTACTTC	CASSRDLSYEQYF
TRBD1	TRBV24-1	many	TRBJ2-2	TGTGCCACCAGTGACCGGGACAGGGAGAACACCGGGGAGCTGTTTTTT	CATSDRDRENTGELFF